The 9 T cell receptor beta chains reported below all come from one sample, sequenced in a study of blood T cells in healthy people across ages. Sample-barcoded 5' priming and a J-beta primer mix drove a second PCR of roughly 6 to 12 cycles. Via MiXCR, TCRdb re-called the 5' RACE reads, giving one row per CDR3 protein. The repertoire has approximately 800,000 distinct CDR3 sequences, 20% to 25% of them found once; the top ten carry more than 3%. These data were also reused for a study on T cells of mothers and their children.

The specimen was blood. These receptors were collected from a boy under 18 in good health.

This rearrangement joins TRBV2 to TRBJ2-5; 11 bases are shared with TRBD2. The CDR3 is 13 residues long. The V segment lost 7 bases and the J segment 4 bases; nucleotides outside the gene matches: 2. CDR1 and CDR2 from the germline V gene are SNHLY and FYNNEI. The CDR3 bases are TGTGCCAGCATGGGGACTAGCGGAGAGACCCAGTACTTC. This encodes CASMGTSGETQYF. The full variable domain, with the rest looked up from reference TRBV2 and TRBJ2-5, is EPEVTQTPSHQVTQMGQEVILRCVPISNHLYFYWYRQILGQKVEFLVSFYNNEISEKSEIFDDQFSVERPDGSNFTLKIRSTKLEDSAMYFCASMGTSGETQYFGPGTRLLVL.

The chain is built from TRBV5-1 and TRBJ2-7; D not certain. The ends were cut back, 1 base at V and 3 bases at J, with 14 bases in the middle. CDR1 and CDR2 (germline): SGHRS, YFSETQ. There are 15 residues in the CDR3. For the CDR3, the DNA is TGCGCCAGCAGCTTGTTTACCAGTGCCCTCTACGAGCAGTACTTC. This codes for CASSLFTSALYEQYF. Filled out from reference TRBV5-1 and TRBJ2-7, the complete variable domain reads KAGVTQTPRYLIKTRGQQVTLSCSPISGHRSVSWYQQTPGQGLQFLFEYFSETQRNKGNFPGRFSGRQFSNSRSEMNVSTLELGDSALYLCASSLFTSALYEQYFGPGTRLTVT.

There are a few counts of this clonotype. This rearrangement joins TRBV29-1 to TRBJ2-1; 10 nucleotides match TRBD2. Germline lookup yields CDR1 SQVTM and CDR2 ANQGSEA. This CDR3 region has 15 residues. Germline trimming cut 6 bases from V and 0 bases from J; bases unmatched to any gene: 5. CDR3 sequence: CSVGIAGGSYNEQFF. CDR3 in DNA: TGCAGCGTCGGAATAGCGGGAGGCTCCTACAATGAGCAGTTCTTC.

This rearrangement joins TRBV11-2 to TRBJ2-5; 7 positions match TRBD2. Germline V CDR1 and CDR2: SGHAT, FQNNGV. The trim removed 5 bases at V and 4 bases at J, leaving 13 bases unmatched. The CDR3 spans 16 residues. The CDR3 sequence is CASSPSGASRGETQYF. CDR3 bases: TGTGCCAGCAGCCCAAGCGGGGCTAGCAGAGGAGAGACCCAGTACTTC.

This clonotype was found a few times. The chain has TRBV9 and TRBJ1-1, with 8 bases that match TRBD1. The CDR3 consists of 15 residues. CDR1 SGDLS and CDR2 YYNGEE come from the germline V gene. Losses at the gene ends were 0 bases for V and 3 bases for J; bases not matched to a gene: 4. CDR3 sequence: CASSVGAGGHTEAFF. Here the CDR3 DNA reads TGTGCCAGCAGCGTAGGGGCAGGGGGCCACACTGAAGCTTTCTTT.

J is TRBJ2-1 and V is TRBV2, with D hard to call. The CDR3 has 12 residues. Germline V lookup: CDR1 SNHLY, CDR2 FYNNEI. Deletions cut 6 bases from V and 6 bases from J, with 9 bases between. CDR3 sequence reads: CASRTSVNEQFF. As DNA, the CDR3 is TGTGCCAGCAGGACCAGCGTCAATGAGCAGTTCTTC. Looking up the rest from reference TRBV2 and TRBJ2-1 gives the full variable domain: EPEVTQTPSHQVTQMGQEVILRCVPISNHLYFYWYRQILGQKVEFLVSFYNNEISEKSEIFDDQFSVERPDGSNFTLKIRSTKLEDSAMYFCASRTSVNEQFFGPGTRLTVL.

Ten or more counts support this clonotype. The V and J genes are TRBV6-5 and TRBJ2-6, with 10 bases fitting TRBD1. J gave up 0 bases and V 2 bases, and 4 bases lay outside the gene matches. CDR3 length: 18 residues. The germline V gene has CDR1 MNHEY and CDR2 SVGAGI. The CDR3 protein is CASSYAGTGASGANVLTF. The CDR3, as DNA: TGTGCCAGCAGTTACGCCGGGACAGGGGCCTCTGGGGCCAACGTCCTGACTTTC.

The chain links TRBV24-1 to TRBJ2-3; 8 bases map to TRBD2. CDR1 is KGHDR, CDR2 SFDVKD, per germline. V lost 4 bases, J lost 2 bases, and 16 bases stayed unmatched. There are 19 residues in the CDR3. CDR3 sequence: CATSDLIVAGGNPTDTQYF. DNA for the CDR3: TGTGCCACCAGTGACCTCATCGTGGCGGGGGGAAACCCCACAGATACGCAGTATTTT.

This clonotype was counted a single time. One junction end does not reproduce the germline sequence, and a read error may be involved. CDR3 sequence reads: CAGSGGVGNTIYF. As DNA, the CDR3 is TGTGCCGGCAGTGGGGGCGTCGGAAACACCATATATTTT. V and J are TRBV6-5 and TRBJ1-3; a possible D gene is TRBD1 (6 bases). CDR1 is MNHEY, CDR2 SVGAGI, per germline. The CDR3 totals 13 residues.